The 14 T cell receptor beta chains below were found in one sample sequenced in a study of T cell responses to AZD1222 COVID-19 vaccine. The table came from immunoSEQ multiplex PCR; TCRdb's copy has only in-frame clones and leaves some out. Of 40,000 to 45,000 clones listed, about 83% are singletons. The sequencing here drew on peripheral blood, taken on day 0 of AZD1222 vaccination. The receptors were sampled from an adult in good health.

This clone was counted only a few times. The CDR3 nucleotides read TGCAGCCTCTTTGGGCCCTCCCTCAATGAGCAGTTCTTC. Translation gives CSLFGPSLNEQFF. The rearrangement links TRBV29-1 to TRBJ2-1; D unresolved. This CDR3 comprises 13 residues. CDR1 is SQVTM and CDR2 is ANQGSEA in the germline V gene. Deletions cut 8 bases from V and 6 bases from J, with 17 bases between.

The J gene is TRBJ2-7, the V gene TRBV4-1; 13 bases align to TRBD2. The junction had 2 bases not matched to a gene; V was cut back by 3 bases and J by 0 bases. Germline values: CDR1 MGHRA, CDR2 YSYEKL. The CDR3 runs to 16 residues. CDR3 nucleotides: TGCGCCAGCAGCCAGGGACTAGCGGGATTCTCCTACGAGCAGTACTTC. Translation: CASSQGLAGFSYEQYF.

The chain uses TRBV15 and TRBJ2-1, with TRBD1 as a possible D gene (6 bases). V was shortened by 8 bases and J by 4 bases, with 12 bases between the two germline ends. The CDR3 is made up of 13 amino acids. Germline-derived CDR1 and CDR2 are LNHNV and YYDKDF (reference sequence). Written as DNA, the CDR3 is TGTGCCACCGGGACAACCACTTACAATGAGCAGTTCTTC. Translation gives CATGTTTYNEQFF. The whole variable domain, remainder taken from reference TRBV15 and TRBJ2-1, is DAMVIQNPRYQVTQFGKPVTLSCSQTLNHNVMYWYQQKSSQAPKLLFHYYDKDFNNEADTPDNFQSRRPNTSFCFLDIRSPGLGDTAMYLCATGTTTYNEQFFGPGTRLTVL.

The V gene is TRBV12-3 or TRBV12-4, the J gene TRBJ1-5; no definite D call. V was clipped by 6 bases and J by 4 bases, with 7 bases between them. There are 12 residues in the CDR3. The CDR3 sequence: CASRVNNQPQHF. The CDR3 DNA is TGTGCCAGCAGGGTTAATAATCAGCCCCAGCATTTT.

This clone was detected once. This rearrangement joins TRBV6-6 to TRBJ2-7; tentative D call: TRBD1 (7 bases). There are 13 residues in the CDR3. V was shortened by 6 bases and J by 4 bases, with 13 bases between the two germline ends. The V gene's germline CDR1 is MNHNY and CDR2 SVGAGI (reference sequence). The CDR3 reads CASRTQGRYEQYF. The CDR3 region has the DNA TGTGCCAGCAGGACACAGGGGAGGTACGAGCAGTACTTC.

The chain combines TRBV19 with TRBJ2-1; 8 nucleotides match TRBD2. In germline, CDR1 is LNHDA, CDR2 SQIVND (reference sequence). The CDR3 is made up of 15 amino acids. J was trimmed by 4 bases and V by 5 bases; bases with no gene match: 7. The CDR3 loop is CASSPSGGRYNEQFF. The CDR3 DNA sequence: TGTGCCAGTAGTCCCAGCGGGGGCCGATACAATGAGCAGTTCTTC.

The chain employs TRBV19 and TRBJ2-7, with D hard to call. The V gene lost 8 bases and the J gene lost 1 base, with 12 bases spanning the gap. The CDR3 has 13 amino acids. Germline lookup yields CDR1 LNHDA and CDR2 SQIVND (reference sequence). In DNA, the CDR3 is TGTGCCAGTCACCCAAAAAATTCCTACGAGCAGTACTTC. As protein: CASHPKNSYEQYF.

The chain employs TRBV28 and TRBJ1-1; perhaps TRBD1 as D (5 bases). V was cut by 3 bases and J by 1 base, with 12 bases left in between. Germline V gene lookup returns CDR1 MDHEN and CDR2 SYDVKM. This CDR3 region has 15 residues. CDR3 DNA sequence: TGTGCCAGCAGTTTCTCGGGACTCAGGAACACTGAAGCTTTCTTT. The encoded protein is CASSFSGLRNTEAFF.

The genes are TRBV5-4 and TRBJ2-2; perhaps TRBD1 as D (6 bases). Between the trimmed V and J ends, which lost 0 bases and 0 bases, there was a span of 12 bases. This CDR3 has 17 residues. Germline CDR1 reads SGHNT; CDR2 reads YYREEE (reference sequence). The CDR3: CASSLVRGGSNTGELFF. The DNA for the CDR3 is TGTGCCAGCAGCTTGGTTCGTGGGGGCTCGAACACCGGGGAGCTGTTTTTT.

The chain couples TRBV6-2 or TRBV6-3 to TRBJ2-7; possible D gene TRBD1, 5 bases. Germline V gene data show CDR1 as MNHEY and CDR2 as SVGEGT. The V and J ends lost 2 bases and 9 bases respectively, with 17 bases between them. The CDR3 length is 14 residues. The CDR3 nucleotides are TGTGCCAGCAGTTACAACCATGATAAAGGGGTGCAGTACTTC. It encodes CASSYNHDKGVQYF.

CDR3 region: CASSKGPPSAEPGYGYTF. In DNA, the CDR3 is TGTGCCAGTAGTAAGGGGCCCCCTTCGGCGGAGCCCGGTTATGGCTACACCTTC. The chain joins TRBV19 to TRBJ1-2, with D tentatively TRBD1 (5 bases). Germline V gene sequence: CDR1 LNHDA, CDR2 SQIVND (reference sequence). This CDR3 has 18 amino acids. Trimming pared 4 bases from V and 5 bases from J, leaving 26 bases between.

The J gene is TRBJ2-3, the V gene TRBV3-1 (or the pseudogene TRBV3-2); 9 bases align to TRBD2. Germline CDR1 and CDR2: LGHDT and YNNKEL (reference sequence). The CDR3 is made up of 16 amino acids. V shed 3 bases and J 4 bases; nucleotides not matched to a gene: 8. CDR3 protein: CASSHGTSTSPDTQYF. The CDR3 coding sequence is TGTGCCAGCAGCCATGGGACTAGCACCTCCCCAGATACGCAGTATTTT.

This chain uses TRBV19 with TRBJ2-2; no reliable D call. CDR1 is LNHDA, CDR2 SQIVND, per germline (reference sequence). There are 15 residues in the CDR3. Trimming stripped 10 bases from V and 0 bases from J, with 15 bases between. The CDR3 protein is CATRSGETNTGELFF. DNA of the CDR3: TGTGCCACTCGTTCTGGTGAGACGAACACCGGGGAGCTGTTTTTT. Combining the CDR3 with reference TRBV19 and TRBJ2-2 gives the whole variable domain DGGITQSPKYLFRKEGQNVTLSCEQNLNHDAMYWYRQDPGQGLRLIYYSQIVNDFQKGDIAEGYSVSREKKESFPLTVTSAQKNPTAFYLCATRSGETNTGELFFGEGSRLTVL.

As DNA, the CDR3 is TGTGCCAGCGGACAGGGCCCGAACGAGCAGTACTTC. Translating gives CASGQGPNEQYF. The chain joins TRBV27 to TRBJ2-7, with TRBD1 matching 8 bases. V lost 8 bases, J lost 5 bases, and 5 bases stayed unmatched. Germline V gene sequence: CDR1 MNHEY, CDR2 SMNVEV (reference sequence). The CDR3 consists of 12 residues.